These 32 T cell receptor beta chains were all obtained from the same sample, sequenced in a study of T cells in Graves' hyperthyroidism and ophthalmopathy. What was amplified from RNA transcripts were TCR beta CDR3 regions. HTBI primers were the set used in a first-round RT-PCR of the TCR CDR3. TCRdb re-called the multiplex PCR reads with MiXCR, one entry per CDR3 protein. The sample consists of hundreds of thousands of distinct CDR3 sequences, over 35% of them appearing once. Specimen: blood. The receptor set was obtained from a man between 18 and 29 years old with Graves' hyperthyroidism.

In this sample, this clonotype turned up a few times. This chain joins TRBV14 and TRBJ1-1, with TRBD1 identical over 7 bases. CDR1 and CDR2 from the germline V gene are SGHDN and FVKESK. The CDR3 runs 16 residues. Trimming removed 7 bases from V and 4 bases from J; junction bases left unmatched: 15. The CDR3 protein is CASKAANRGMGTEAFF. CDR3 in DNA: TGTGCCAGCAAGGCGGCTAACAGGGGCATGGGCACTGAAGCTTTCTTT.

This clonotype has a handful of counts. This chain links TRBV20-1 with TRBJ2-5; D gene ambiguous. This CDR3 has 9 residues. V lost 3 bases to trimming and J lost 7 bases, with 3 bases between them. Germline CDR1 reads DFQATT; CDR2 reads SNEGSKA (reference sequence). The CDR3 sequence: CSASGTQYF. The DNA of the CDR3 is TGCAGTGCTAGTGGGACCCAGTACTTC.

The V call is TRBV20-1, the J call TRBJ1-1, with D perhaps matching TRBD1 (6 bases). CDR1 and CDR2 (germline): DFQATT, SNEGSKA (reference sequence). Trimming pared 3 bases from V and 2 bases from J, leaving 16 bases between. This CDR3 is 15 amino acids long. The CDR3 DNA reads TGCAGTGCTAGCAGCTCGGGGGCCTCCAACACTGAAGCTTTCTTT. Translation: CSASSSGASNTEAFF.

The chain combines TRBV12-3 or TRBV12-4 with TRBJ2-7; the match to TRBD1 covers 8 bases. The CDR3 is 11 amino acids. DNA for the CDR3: TGTCCAGGGGGCGGTAGAGAAGAGCAGTACTTC. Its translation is CPGGGREEQYF.

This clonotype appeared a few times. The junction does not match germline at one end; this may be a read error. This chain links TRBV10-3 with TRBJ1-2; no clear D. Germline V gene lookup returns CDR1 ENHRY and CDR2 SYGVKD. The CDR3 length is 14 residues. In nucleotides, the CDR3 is TGTGCCAGCAGTTACTCCTCATCACCGTATGGCTACACCTTC. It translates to CASSYSSSPYGYTF.

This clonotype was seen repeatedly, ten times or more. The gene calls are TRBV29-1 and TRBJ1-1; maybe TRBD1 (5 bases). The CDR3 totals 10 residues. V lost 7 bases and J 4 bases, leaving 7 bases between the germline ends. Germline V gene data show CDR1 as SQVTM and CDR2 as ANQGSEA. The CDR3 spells CSGGFTEAFF. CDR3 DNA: TGCAGCGGGGGGTTCACTGAAGCTTTCTTT.

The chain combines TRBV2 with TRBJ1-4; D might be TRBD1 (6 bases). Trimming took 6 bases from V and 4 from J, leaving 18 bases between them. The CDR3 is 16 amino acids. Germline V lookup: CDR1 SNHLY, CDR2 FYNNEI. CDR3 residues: CASSFWQGLFNEKLFF. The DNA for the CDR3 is TGTGCCAGCAGCTTTTGGCAGGGGCTTTTTAATGAAAAACTGTTTTTT.

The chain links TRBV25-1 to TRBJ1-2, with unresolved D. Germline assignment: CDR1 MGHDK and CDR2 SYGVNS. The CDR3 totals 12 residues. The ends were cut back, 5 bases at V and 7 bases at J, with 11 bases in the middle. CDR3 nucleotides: TGTGCCAGCAGTAATAACGGGCTTGGCTACACCTTC. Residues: CASSNNGLGYTF.

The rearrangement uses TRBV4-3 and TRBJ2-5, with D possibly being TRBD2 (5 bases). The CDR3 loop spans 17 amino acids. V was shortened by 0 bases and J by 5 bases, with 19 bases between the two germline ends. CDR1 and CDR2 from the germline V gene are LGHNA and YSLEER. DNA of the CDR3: TGCGCCAGCAGCCAAGACCGAGGAGCGGCGGGTGAGGAGACCCAGTACTTC. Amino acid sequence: CASSQDRGAAGEETQYF.

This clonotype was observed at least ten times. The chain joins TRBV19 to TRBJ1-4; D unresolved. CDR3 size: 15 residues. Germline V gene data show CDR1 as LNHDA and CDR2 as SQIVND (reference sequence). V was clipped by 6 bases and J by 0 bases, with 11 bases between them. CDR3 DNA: TGTGCCAGTAGCCCTCGACGGACAACTAATGAAAAACTGTTTTTT. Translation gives CASSPRRTTNEKLFF.

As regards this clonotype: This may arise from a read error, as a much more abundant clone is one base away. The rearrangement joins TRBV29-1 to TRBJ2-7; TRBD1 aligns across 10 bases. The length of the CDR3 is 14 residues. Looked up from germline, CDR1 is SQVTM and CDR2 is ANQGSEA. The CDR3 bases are TGCAGCGTTGAAGTAAGGGACAGGGGCTACGAGCGGTACTTC. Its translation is CSVEVRDRGYERYF.

This CDR3 reads CAWSPSANTEAFF. The CDR3 DNA reads TGTGCCTGGAGCCCTTCCGCGAACACTGAAGCTTTCTTT. The chain is built from TRBV30 and TRBJ1-1; unclear D gene. V lost 3 bases and J lost 1, with 9 bases in between. Germline V CDR1 and CDR2: GTSNPN, SVGIG (reference sequence). The CDR3 consists of 13 residues.

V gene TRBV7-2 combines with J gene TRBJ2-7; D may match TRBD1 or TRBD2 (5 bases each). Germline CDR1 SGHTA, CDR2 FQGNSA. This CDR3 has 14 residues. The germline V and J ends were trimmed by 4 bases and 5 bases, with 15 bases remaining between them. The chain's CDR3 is CASSSPGRFHEQYF. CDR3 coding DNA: TGTGCCAGCAGCTCCCCGGGACGGTTCCACGAGCAGTACTTC.

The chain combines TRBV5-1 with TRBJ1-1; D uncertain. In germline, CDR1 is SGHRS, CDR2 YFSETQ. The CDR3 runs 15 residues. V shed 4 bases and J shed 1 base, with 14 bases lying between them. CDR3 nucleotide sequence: TGCGCCAGCAGCCCCATGGAAGGAGGGAACACTGAAGCTTTCTTT. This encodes CASSPMEGGNTEAFF. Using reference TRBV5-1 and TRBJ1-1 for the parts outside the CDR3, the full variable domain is KAGVTQTPRYLIKTRGQQVTLSCSPISGHRSVSWYQQTPGQGLQFLFEYFSETQRNKGNFPGRFSGRQFSNSRSEMNVSTLELGDSALYLCASSPMEGGNTEAFFGQGTRLTVV.

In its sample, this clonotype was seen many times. CDR3 loop: CASSDGLTEAFF. The CDR3, as DNA: TGCGCCAGCAGTGACGGACTTACTGAAGCTTTCTTT. The V call is TRBV10-1, the J call TRBJ1-1; no definite D call. V shed 3 bases and J shed 5 bases, with 7 bases lying between them. This CDR3 is built from 12 residues. Germline CDR1 WNHNN, CDR2 SYGVQD (reference sequence).

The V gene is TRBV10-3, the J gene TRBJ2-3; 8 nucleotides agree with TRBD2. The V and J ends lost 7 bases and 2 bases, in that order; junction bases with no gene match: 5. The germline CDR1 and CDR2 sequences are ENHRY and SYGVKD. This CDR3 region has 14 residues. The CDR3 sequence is CAITPTSATDTQYF. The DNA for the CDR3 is TGTGCCATCACGCCGACTAGCGCCACAGATACGCAGTATTTT.

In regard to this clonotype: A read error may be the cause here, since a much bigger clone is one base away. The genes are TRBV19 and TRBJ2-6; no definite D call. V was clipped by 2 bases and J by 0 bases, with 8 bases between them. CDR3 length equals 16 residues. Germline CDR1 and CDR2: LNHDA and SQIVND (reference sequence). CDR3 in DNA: TGTGCCAGTAGTATATTCCCGATCTCTGGGGCCAACGTCCTGACTTTC. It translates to CASSIFPISGANVLTF.

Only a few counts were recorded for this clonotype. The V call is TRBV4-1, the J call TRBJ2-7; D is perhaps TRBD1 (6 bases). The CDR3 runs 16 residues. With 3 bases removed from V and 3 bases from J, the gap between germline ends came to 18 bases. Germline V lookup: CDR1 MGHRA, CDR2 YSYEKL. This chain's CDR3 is CASSQILGDNYYEQYF. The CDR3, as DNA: TGCGCCAGCAGCCAGATCTTGGGGGACAACTACTACGAGCAGTACTTC.

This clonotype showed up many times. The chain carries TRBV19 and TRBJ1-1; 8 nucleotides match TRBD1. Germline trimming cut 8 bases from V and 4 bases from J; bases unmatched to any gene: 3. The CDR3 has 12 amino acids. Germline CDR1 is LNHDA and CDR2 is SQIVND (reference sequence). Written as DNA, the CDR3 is TGTGCCAGTCGACAGGGGCTCACTGAAGCTTTCTTT. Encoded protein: CASRQGLTEAFF.

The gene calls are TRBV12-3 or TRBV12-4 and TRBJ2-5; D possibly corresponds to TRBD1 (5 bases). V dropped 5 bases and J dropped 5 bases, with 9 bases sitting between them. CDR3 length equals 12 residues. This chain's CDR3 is CASSLHRETQYF. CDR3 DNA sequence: TGTGCCAGCAGTCTCCACAGGGAGACCCAGTACTTC.

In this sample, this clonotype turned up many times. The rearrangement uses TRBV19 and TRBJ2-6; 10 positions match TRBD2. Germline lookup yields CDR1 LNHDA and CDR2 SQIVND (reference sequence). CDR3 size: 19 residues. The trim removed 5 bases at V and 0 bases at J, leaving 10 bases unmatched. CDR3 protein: CASSVRTSGPYSGANVLTF. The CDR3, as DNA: TGTGCCAGTAGTGTCAGGACTAGCGGACCCTACTCTGGGGCCAACGTCCTGACTTTC.

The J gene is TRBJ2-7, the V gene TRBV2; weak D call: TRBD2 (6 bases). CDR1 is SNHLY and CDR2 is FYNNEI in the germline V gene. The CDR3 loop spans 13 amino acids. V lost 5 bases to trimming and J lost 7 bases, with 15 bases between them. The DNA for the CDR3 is TGTGCCAGCAGTTCTGCGGGACCCGGGGAGCAGTACTTC. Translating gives CASSSAGPGEQYF.

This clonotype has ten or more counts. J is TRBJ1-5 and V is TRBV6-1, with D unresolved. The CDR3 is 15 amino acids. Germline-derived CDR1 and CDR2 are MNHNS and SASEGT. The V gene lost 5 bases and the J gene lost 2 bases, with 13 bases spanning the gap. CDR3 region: CASSLPGSGNQPQHF. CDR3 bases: TGTGCCAGCAGTTTACCCGGGTCGGGCAATCAGCCCCAGCATTTT.

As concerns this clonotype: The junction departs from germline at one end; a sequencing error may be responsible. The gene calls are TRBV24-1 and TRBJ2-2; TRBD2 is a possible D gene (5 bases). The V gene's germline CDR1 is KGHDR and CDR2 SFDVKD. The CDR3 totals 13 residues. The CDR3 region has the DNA TGTGCCACCAGTGAGGACGGACTTAATGAGCAGTTTTTT. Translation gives CATSEDGLNEQFF.

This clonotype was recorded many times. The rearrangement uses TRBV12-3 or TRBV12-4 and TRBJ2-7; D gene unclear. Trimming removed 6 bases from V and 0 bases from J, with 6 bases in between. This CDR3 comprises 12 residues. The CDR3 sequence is CASSFYSYEQYF. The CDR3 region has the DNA TGTGCCAGCAGCTTCTACTCCTACGAGCAGTACTTC.

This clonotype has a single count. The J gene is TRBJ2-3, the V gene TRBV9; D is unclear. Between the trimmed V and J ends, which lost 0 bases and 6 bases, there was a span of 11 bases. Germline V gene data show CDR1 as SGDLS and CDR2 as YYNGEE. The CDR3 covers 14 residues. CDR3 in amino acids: CASSVVTVQDTQYF. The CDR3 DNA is TGTGCCAGCAGCGTAGTAACGGTGCAGGATACGCAGTATTTT.

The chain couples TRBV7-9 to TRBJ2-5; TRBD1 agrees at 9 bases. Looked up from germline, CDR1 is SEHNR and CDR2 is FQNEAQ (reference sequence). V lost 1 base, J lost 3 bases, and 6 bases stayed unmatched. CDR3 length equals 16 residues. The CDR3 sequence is CASSLDVTGGEETQYF. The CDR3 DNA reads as TGTGCCAGCAGCTTAGATGTCACAGGGGGCGAAGAGACCCAGTACTTC.

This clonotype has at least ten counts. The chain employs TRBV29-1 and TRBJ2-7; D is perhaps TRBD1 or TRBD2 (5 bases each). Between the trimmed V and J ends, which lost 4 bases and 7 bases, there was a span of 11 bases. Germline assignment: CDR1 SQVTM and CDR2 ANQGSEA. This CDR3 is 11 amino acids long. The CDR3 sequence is CSVARGGEQYF. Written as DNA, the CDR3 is TGCAGCGTTGCGAGGGGCGGTGAGCAGTACTTC.

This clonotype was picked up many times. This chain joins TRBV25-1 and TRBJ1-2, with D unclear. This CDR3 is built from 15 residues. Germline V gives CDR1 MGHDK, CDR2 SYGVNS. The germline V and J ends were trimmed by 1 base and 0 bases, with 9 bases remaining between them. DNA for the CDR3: TGTGCCAGCAGTGAATTTTTCGGAACTAACTATGGCTACACCTTC. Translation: CASSEFFGTNYGYTF.

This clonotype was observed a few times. CDR3 DNA sequence: TGCAGTGCTCCCCGCCCGAGGAGCGCTGAAGCTTTCTTT. Protein sequence: CSAPRPRSAEAFF. The V call is TRBV20-1, the J call TRBJ1-1, with D hard to call. V was clipped by 5 bases and J by 6 bases, with 16 bases between them. This CDR3 comprises 13 residues. Germline-derived CDR1 and CDR2 are DFQATT and SNEGSKA (reference sequence).

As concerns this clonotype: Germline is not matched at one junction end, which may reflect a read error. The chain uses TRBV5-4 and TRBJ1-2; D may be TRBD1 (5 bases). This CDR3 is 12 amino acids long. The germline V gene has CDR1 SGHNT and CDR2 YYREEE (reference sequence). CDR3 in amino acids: CASSSGRGPRDF. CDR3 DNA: TGTGCCAGCAGCAGTGGGCGGGGACCCCGGGACTTC.

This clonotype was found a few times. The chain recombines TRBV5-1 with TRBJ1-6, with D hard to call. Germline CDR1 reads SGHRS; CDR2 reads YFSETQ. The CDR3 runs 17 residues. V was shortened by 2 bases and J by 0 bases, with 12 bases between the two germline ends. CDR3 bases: TGCGCCAGCAGCTTCTCCGAGCGTGCCTCCTATAATTCACCCCTCCACTTT. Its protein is CASSFSERASYNSPLHF.